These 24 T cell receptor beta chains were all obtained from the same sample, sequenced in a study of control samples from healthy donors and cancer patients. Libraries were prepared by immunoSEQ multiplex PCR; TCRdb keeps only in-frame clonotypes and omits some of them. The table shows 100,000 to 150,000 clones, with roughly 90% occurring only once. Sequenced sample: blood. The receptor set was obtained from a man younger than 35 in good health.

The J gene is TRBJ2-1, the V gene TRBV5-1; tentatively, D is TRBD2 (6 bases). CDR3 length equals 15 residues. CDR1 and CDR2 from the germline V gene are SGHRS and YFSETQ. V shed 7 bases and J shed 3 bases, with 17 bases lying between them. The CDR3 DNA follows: TGCGCCAGCCTAAGGGGTGACGGGGGCTACAATGAGCAGTTCTTC. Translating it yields CASLRGDGGYNEQFF.

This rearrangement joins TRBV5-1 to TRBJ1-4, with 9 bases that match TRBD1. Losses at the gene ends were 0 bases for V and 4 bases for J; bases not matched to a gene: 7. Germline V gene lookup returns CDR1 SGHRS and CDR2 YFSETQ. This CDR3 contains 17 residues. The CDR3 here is CASSLAKQGARNEKLFF. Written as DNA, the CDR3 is TGCGCCAGCAGCTTGGCGAAACAGGGGGCGCGTAATGAAAAACTGTTTTTT.

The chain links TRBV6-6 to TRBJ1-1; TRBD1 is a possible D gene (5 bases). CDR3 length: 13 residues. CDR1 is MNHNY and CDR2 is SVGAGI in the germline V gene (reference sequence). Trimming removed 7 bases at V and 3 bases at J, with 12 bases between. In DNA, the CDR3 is TGTGCCAGCATCCCAACAGGATACACTGAAGCTTTCTTT. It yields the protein CASIPTGYTEAFF.

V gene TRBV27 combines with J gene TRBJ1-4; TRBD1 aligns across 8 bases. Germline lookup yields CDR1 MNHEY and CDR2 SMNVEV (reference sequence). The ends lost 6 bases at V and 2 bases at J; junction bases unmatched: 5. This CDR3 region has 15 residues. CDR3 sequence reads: CASRTGQGTNEKLFF. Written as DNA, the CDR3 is TGTGCCAGCAGGACCGGACAGGGCACTAATGAAAAACTGTTTTTT.

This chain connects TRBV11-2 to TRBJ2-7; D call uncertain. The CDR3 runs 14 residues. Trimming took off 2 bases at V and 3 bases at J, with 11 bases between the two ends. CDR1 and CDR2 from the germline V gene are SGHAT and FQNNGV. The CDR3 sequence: CASSLTFAVYEQYF. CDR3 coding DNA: TGTGCCAGCAGCTTAACCTTCGCAGTCTACGAGCAGTACTTC.

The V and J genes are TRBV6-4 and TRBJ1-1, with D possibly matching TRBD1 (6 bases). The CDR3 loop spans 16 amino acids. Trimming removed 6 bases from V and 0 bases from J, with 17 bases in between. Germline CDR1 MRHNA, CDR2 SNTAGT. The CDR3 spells CASRRTGNIMNTEAFF. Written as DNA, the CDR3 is TGTGCCAGCAGGCGAACAGGGAATATAATGAACACTGAAGCTTTCTTT.

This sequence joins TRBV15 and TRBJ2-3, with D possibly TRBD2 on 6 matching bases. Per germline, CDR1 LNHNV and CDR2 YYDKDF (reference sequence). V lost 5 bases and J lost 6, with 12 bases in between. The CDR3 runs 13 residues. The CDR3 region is CATSRGLKDTQYF. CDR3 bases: TGTGCCACCAGCCGAGGACTAAAGGATACGCAGTATTTT.

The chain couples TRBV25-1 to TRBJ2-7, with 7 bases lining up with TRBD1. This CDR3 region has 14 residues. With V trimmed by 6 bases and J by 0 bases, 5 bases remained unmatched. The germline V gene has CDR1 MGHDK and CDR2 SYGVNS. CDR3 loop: CASRPGGSSYEQYF. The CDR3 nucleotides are TGTGCCAGCAGGCCAGGGGGTAGCTCCTACGAGCAGTACTTC.

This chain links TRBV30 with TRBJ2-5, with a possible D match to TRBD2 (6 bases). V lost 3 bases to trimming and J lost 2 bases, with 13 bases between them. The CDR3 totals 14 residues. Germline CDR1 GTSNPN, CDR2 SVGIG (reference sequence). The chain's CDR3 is CAWRRRARQETQYF. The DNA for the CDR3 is TGTGCCTGGAGACGGAGGGCCAGACAAGAGACCCAGTACTTC. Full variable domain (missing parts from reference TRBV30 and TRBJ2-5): SQTIHQWPATLVQPVGSPLSLECTVEGTSNPNLYWYRQAAGRGLQLLFYSVGIGQISSEVPQNLSASRPQDRQFILSSKKLLLSDSGFYLCAWRRRARQETQYFGPGTRLLVL.

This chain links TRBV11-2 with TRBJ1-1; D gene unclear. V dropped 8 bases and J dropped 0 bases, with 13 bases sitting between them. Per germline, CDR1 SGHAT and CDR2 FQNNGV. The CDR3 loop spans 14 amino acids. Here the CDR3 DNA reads TGTGCCAGCCTAGGTCTCCTTATGAACACTGAAGCTTTCTTT. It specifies CASLGLLMNTEAFF.

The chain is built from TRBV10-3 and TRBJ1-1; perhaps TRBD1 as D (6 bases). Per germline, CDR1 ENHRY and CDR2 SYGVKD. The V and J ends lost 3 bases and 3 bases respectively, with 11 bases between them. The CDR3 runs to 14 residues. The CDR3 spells CAISDPGVDTEAFF. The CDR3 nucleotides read TGTGCCATCAGTGATCCAGGGGTGGACACTGAAGCTTTCTTT.

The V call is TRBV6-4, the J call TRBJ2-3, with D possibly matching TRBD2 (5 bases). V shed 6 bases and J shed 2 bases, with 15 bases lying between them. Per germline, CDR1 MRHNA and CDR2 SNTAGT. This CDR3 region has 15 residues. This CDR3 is CASSRTGKNTDTQYF. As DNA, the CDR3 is TGTGCCAGCAGCCGGACTGGCAAAAACACAGATACGCAGTATTTT.

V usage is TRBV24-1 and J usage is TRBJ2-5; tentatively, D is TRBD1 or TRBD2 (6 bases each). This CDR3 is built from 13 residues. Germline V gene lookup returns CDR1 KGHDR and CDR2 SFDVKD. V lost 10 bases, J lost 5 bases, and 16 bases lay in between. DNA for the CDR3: TGTGCCACAGGGGACGGGGGCGAGGAGACCCAGTACTTC. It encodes CATGDGGEETQYF.

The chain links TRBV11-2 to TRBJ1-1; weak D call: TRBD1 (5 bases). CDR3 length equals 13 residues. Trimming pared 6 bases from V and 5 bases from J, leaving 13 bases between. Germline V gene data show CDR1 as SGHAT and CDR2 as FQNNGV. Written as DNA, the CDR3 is TGTGCCAGCAGTATTGAGGGGTTTACTGAAGCTTTCTTT. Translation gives CASSIEGFTEAFF.

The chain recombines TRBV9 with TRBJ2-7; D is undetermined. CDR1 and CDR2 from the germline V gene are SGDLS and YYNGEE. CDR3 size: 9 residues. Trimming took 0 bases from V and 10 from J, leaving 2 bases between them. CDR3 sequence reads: CASSVDQYF. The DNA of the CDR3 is TGTGCCAGCAGCGTAGATCAGTACTTC. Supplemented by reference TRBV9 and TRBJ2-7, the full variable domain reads DSGVTQTPKHLITATGQRVTLRCSPRSGDLSVYWYQQSLDQGLQFLIQYYNGEERAKGNILERFSAQQFPDLHSELNLSSLELGDSALYFCASSVDQYFGPGTRLTVT.

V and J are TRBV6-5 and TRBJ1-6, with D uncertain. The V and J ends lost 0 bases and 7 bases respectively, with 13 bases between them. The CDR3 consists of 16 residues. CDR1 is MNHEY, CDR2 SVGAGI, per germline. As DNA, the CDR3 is TGTGCCAGCAGTTACTCGTTCGCACAGCTCAATTCACCCCTCCACTTT. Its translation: CASSYSFAQLNSPLHF.

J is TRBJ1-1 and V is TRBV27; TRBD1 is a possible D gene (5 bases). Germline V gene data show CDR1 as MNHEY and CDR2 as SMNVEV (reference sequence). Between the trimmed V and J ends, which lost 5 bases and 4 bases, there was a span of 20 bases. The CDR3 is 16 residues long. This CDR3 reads CASSPLLRGPLTEAFF. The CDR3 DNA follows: TGTGCCAGCAGTCCCCTGTTGAGGGGTCCCCTCACTGAAGCTTTCTTT.

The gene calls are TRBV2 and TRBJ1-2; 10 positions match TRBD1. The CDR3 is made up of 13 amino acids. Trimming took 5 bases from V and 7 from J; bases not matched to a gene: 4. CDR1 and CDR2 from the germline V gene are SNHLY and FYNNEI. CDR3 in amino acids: CASSPGQGFGYTF. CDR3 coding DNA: TGTGCCAGCAGTCCGGGACAGGGGTTTGGCTACACCTTC.

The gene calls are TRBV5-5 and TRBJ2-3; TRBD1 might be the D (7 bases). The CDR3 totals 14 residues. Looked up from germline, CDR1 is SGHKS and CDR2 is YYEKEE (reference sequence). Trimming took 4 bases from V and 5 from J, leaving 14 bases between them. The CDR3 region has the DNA TGTGCCAGCAGCATAAACAGGGGAGGAGATACGCAGTATTTT. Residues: CASSINRGGDTQYF.

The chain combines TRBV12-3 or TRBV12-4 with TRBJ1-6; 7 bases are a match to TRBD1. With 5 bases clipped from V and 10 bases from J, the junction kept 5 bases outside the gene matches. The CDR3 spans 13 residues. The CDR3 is CASSQSGGSPLHF. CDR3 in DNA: TGTGCCAGCAGTCAATCAGGGGGGTCACCCCTCCACTTT.

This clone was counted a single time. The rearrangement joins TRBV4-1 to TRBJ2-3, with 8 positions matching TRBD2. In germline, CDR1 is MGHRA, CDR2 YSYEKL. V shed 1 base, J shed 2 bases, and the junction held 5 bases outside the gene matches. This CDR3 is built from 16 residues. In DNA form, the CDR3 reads TGCGCCAGCAGCCAAGTAGCGGGGCCATCCACAGATACGCAGTATTTT. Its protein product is CASSQVAGPSTDTQYF.

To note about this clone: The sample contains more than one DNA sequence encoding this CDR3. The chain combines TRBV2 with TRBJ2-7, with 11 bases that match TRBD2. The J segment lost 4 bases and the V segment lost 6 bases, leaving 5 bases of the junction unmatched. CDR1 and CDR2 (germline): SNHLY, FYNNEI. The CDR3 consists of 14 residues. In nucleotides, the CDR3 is TGTGCCAGCAGGGGGACTAGCGGCGGGTACGAGCAGTACTTC. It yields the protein CASRGTSGGYEQYF.

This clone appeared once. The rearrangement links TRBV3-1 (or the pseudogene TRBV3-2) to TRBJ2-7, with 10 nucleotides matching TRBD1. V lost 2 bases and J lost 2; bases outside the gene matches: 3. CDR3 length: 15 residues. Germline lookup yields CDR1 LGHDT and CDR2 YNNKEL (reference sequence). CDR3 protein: CASSQRDRGTYEQYF. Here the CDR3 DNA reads TGTGCCAGCAGCCAAAGGGACAGGGGAACCTACGAGCAGTACTTC.

The CDR3: CASSGDRYSNQPQHF. In DNA form, the CDR3 reads TGTGCCAGCAGCGGGGACAGATATAGCAATCAGCCCCAGCATTTT. V gene TRBV6-5 combines with J gene TRBJ1-5; 7 bases fit TRBD1. Germline lookup yields CDR1 MNHEY and CDR2 SVGAGI. Losses at the gene ends were 6 bases for V and 0 bases for J; bases not matched to a gene: 5. The CDR3 totals 15 residues.